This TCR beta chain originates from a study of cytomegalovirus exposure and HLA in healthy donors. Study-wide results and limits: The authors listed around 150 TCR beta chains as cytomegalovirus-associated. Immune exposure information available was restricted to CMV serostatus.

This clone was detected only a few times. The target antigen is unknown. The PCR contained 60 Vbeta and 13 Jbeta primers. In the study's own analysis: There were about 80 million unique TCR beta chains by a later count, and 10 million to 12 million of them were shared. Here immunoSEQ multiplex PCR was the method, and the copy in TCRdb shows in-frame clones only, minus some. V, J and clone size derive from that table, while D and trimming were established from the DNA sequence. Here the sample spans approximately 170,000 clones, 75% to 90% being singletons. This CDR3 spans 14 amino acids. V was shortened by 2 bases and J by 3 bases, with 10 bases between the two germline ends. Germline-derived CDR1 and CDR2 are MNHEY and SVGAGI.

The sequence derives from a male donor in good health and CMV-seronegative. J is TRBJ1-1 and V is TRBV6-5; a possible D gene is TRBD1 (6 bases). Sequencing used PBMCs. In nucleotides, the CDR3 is TGTGCCAGCAGTTACGGGGACATGTACACTGAAGCTTTCTTT. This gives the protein CASSYGDMYTEAFF.